These T cell receptor beta chains were read from a single sample in a study of T cell changes during pregnancy in multiple sclerosis. The method was immunoSEQ multiplex PCR; TCRdb's version includes in-frame clones alone and lacks a portion of them. The sample shows about 100,000 clones, approximately 90% of them seen only once. Material: peripheral blood, obtained after pregnancy. The receptors come from a female donor with multiple sclerosis, enrolled in a pregnancy study. Each CDR3 is given with its conserved first and last residue. The order of the fields is J gene, V gene, D gene, CDR3 length, clone size, CDR3 protein, CDR3 DNA. A D gene is named only where the DNA matches it firmly. Only some rows state a clone size, as once, few, many or a class for expanded clones.

J: TRBJ1-1
V: TRBV4-1
D: .
length: 16
size: .
CDR3: CASSQAFPQGGTEAFF
DNA: TGCGCCAGCAGCCAAGCATTTCCCCAGGGTGGCACTGAAGCTTTCTTT

J: TRBJ1-3
V: TRBV7-2
D: .
length: 14
size: .
CDR3: CASSLSQGGNTIYF
DNA: TGTGCCAGCAGCTTATCGCAGGGCGGAAACACCATATATTTT

J: TRBJ1-1
V: TRBV5-1
D: TRBD1
length: 16
size: .
CDR3: CASSLGTGVSNTEAFF
DNA: TGCGCCAGCAGCTTGGGGACAGGGGTATCGAACACTGAAGCTTTCTTT

J: TRBJ1-4
V: TRBV6-1
D: .
length: 11
size: .
CDR3: CASSEAEKLFF
DNA: TGTGCCAGCAGTGAAGCGGAGAAACTGTTTTTT

J: TRBJ1-1
V: TRBV9
D: .
length: 13
size: .
CDR3: CASSVVDTTEAFF
DNA: TGTGCCAGCAGCGTAGTCGACACCACTGAAGCTTTCTTT

J: TRBJ1-5
V: TRBV4-1
D: .
length: 14
size: .
CDR3: CASSQIWAGQPQHF
DNA: TGCGCCAGCAGCCAAATCTGGGCAGGACAGCCCCAGCATTTT

J: TRBJ2-2
V: TRBV30
D: .
length: 14
size: .
CDR3: CAWSVLLAAGELFF
DNA: TGTGCCTGGAGTGTACTTCTAGCTGCCGGGGAGCTGTTTTTT

J: TRBJ2-7
V: TRBV30
D: .
length: 13
size: .
CDR3: CAWSARESYEQYF
DNA: TGTGCCTGGAGTGCCAGGGAATCCTACGAGCAGTACTTC

J: TRBJ1-1
V: TRBV7-2
D: .
length: 14
size: .
CDR3: CASSSRVTNTEAFF
DNA: TGTGCCAGCAGCTCCAGGGTGACGAACACTGAAGCTTTCTTT

J: TRBJ2-1
V: TRBV6-6
D: TRBD1
length: 15
size: .
CDR3: CASSYSGTGGNEQFF
DNA: TGTGCCAGCAGTTACTCCGGGACAGGGGGCAATGAGCAGTTCTTC

J: TRBJ1-3
V: TRBV7-9
D: .
length: 14
size: .
CDR3: CASSLASAVNTIYF
DNA: TGTGCCAGCAGCTTAGCGTCAGCGGTAAACACCATATATTTT

J: TRBJ2-5
V: TRBV4-1
D: TRBD2
length: 15
size: .
CDR3: CASSRSREGAETQYF
DNA: TGCGCCAGCAGCCGGTCGCGGGAGGGAGCGGAGACCCAGTACTTC

J: TRBJ1-1
V: TRBV10-3
D: .
length: 14
size: .
CDR3: CAIKSEGQGTEAFF
DNA: TGTGCCATCAAATCGGAGGGGCAGGGCACTGAAGCTTTCTTT

J: TRBJ1-5
V: TRBV30
D: TRBD1
length: 15
size: .
CDR3: CAWSVGDRGNQPQHF
DNA: TGTGCCTGGAGTGTAGGGGACAGGGGAAATCAGCCCCAGCATTTT

J: TRBJ1-1
V: TRBV21-1
D: .
length: 15
size: .
CDR3: CASSPQRQKNTEAFF
DNA: TGTGCCAGCAGCCCTCAGAGACAGAAGAACACTGAAGCTTTCTTT

J: TRBJ1-2
V: TRBV7-2
D: TRBD1
length: 17
size: .
CDR3: CASSLKGPTGGNYGYTF
DNA: TGTGCCAGCAGCTTAAAAGGGCCGACAGGGGGGAACTATGGCTACACCTTC

J: TRBJ2-1
V: TRBV10-3
D: TRBD1
length: 12
size: .
CDR3: CAMGDRDNEQFF
DNA: TGTGCCATGGGGGACAGAGACAATGAGCAGTTCTTC

J: TRBJ2-7
V: TRBV5-4
D: TRBD1
length: 12
size: .
CDR3: CASSLEGTGIRF
DNA: TGTGCCAGCAGCTTGGAGGGGACAGGGATTCGCTTC

J: TRBJ2-7
V: TRBV12-5
D: TRBD2
length: 16
size: .
CDR3: CASGFRLAGVPGEQYF
DNA: TGTGCTAGTGGTTTCCGACTAGCGGGGGTACCCGGCGAGCAGTACTTC

J: TRBJ1-1
V: TRBV27
D: TRBD1
length: 14
size: .
CDR3: CASWDRGANTEAFF
DNA: TGTGCCAGCTGGGACAGAGGGGCGAACACTGAAGCTTTCTTT

J: TRBJ2-2
V: TRBV19
D: .
length: 15
size: .
CDR3: CASSIPNPGNRELFF
DNA: TGTGCCAGTAGTATCCCGAACCCGGGAAACCGGGAGCTGTTTTTT

J: TRBJ2-1
V: TRBV5-1
D: .
length: 14
size: .
CDR3: CASSLSGQHNEQFF
DNA: TGCGCCAGCAGCTTGTCTGGACAGCACAATGAGCAGTTCTTC

J: TRBJ1-1
V: TRBV13
D: .
length: 13
size: .
CDR3: CASSLPPDTEAFF
DNA: TGTGCCAGCAGCCTTCCCCCGGACACTGAAGCTTTCTTT

J: TRBJ2-7
V: TRBV30
D: TRBD2
length: 14
size: .
CDR3: CAWSIGGSSYEQYF
DNA: TGTGCCTGGAGCATCGGGGGGTCCTCTTACGAGCAGTACTTC

J: TRBJ1-6
V: TRBV7-2
D: .
length: 13
size: .
CDR3: CASSLVRNSPLHF
DNA: TGTGCCAGCAGCTTAGTGCGAAATTCACCCCTCCACTTT

J: TRBJ2-5
V: TRBV7-3
D: .
length: 13
size: .
CDR3: CASSSRLKETQYF
DNA: TGTGCCAGCAGCTCCAGACTAAAAGAGACCCAGTACTTC

J: TRBJ2-5
V: TRBV7-2
D: TRBD2
length: 16
size: .
CDR3: CASSQGLAGAGETQYF
DNA: TGTGCCAGCAGCCAGGGACTAGCGGGGGCGGGGGAGACCCAGTACTTC

J: TRBJ2-5
V: TRBV7-6
D: TRBD2
length: 16
size: .
CDR3: CASSSLTSGGMETQYF
DNA: TGTGCCAGCAGCTCCCTAACTAGCGGGGGGATGGAGACCCAGTACTTC

J: TRBJ1-2
V: TRBV27
D: .
length: 13
size: .
CDR3: CASSGGSVEGYTF
DNA: TGTGCCAGCAGTGGGGGGTCGGTGGAGGGCTACACCTTC

J: TRBJ2-3
V: TRBV7-9
D: TRBD2
length: 19
size: few
CDR3: CASSHKGGSTAGSTDTQYF
DNA: TGTGCCAGCAGTCATAAGGGAGGGTCTACCGCCGGTAGCACAGATACGCAGTATTTT

J: TRBJ2-5
V: TRBV5-5
D: .
length: 12
size: .
CDR3: CASSLRGETQYF
DNA: TGTGCCAGCAGCTTGAGGGGAGAGACCCAGTACTTC

J: TRBJ1-1
V: TRBV29-1
D: TRBD1
length: 14
size: .
CDR3: CSVVRDRGNTEAFF
DNA: TGCAGCGTTGTCCGGGACAGGGGGAACACTGAAGCTTTCTTT

J: TRBJ2-3
V: TRBV30
D: TRBD1
length: 14
size: .
CDR3: CAFGQGPYTDTQYF
DNA: TGTGCCTTCGGACAGGGACCCTACACAGATACGCAGTATTTT

J: TRBJ2-3
V: TRBV7-9
D: TRBD2
length: 16
size: .
CDR3: CASSPGTSGGSDTQYF
DNA: TGTGCCAGCAGCCCAGGGACTAGCGGGGGGTCGGATACGCAGTATTTT

J: TRBJ2-7
V: TRBV2
D: .
length: 14
size: few
CDR3: CASSFERSSYEQYF
DNA: TGTGCCAGCAGTTTCGAAAGGAGCTCCTACGAGCAGTACTTC

J: TRBJ1-1
V: TRBV11-3
D: TRBD1
length: 16
size: .
CDR3: CASSLQGAMGKTEAFF
DNA: TGTGCCAGCAGCTTACAGGGGGCGATGGGAAAGACTGAAGCTTTCTTT

J: TRBJ2-5
V: TRBV7-3
D: TRBD2
length: 18
size: .
CDR3: CASSLSAGETLGWETQYF
DNA: TGTGCCAGCAGCTTATCTGCGGGGGAAACCCTGGGTTGGGAGACCCAGTACTTC

J: TRBJ1-5
V: TRBV5-6
D: TRBD1
length: 17
size: .
CDR3: CASSLGPGQGAGQPQHF
DNA: TGTGCCAGCAGCTTAGGTCCCGGACAGGGGGCCGGCCAGCCCCAGCATTTT

J: TRBJ1-1
V: TRBV2
D: .
length: 13
size: .
CDR3: CASSETGFTEAFF
DNA: TGTGCCAGCAGTGAGACCGGGTTCACTGAAGCTTTCTTT

J: TRBJ2-3
V: TRBV7-6
D: .
length: 15
size: .
CDR3: CASSRAGFEADTQYF
DNA: TGTGCCAGCAGCCGAGCCGGCTTTGAGGCAGATACGCAGTATTTT

J: TRBJ1-5
V: TRBV27
D: .
length: 14
size: few
CDR3: CASSLLGDSQPQHF
DNA: TGTGCCAGCAGTTTGTTAGGTGATAGCCAGCCCCAGCATTTT

J: TRBJ2-7
V: TRBV5-1
D: TRBD2
length: 18
size: .
CDR3: CASSRGLAGYPRVYEQYF
DNA: TGCGCCAGCAGCCGTGGACTAGCGGGTTATCCAAGGGTCTACGAGCAGTACTTC

J: TRBJ1-5
V: TRBV5-6
D: .
length: 13
size: .
CDR3: CASNQGGGQPQHF
DNA: TGTGCCAGCAACCAGGGAGGCGGACAGCCCCAGCATTTT

J: TRBJ2-4
V: TRBV4-1
D: .
length: 14
size: .
CDR3: CASSQDPDSNIQYF
DNA: TGCGCCAGCAGCCAAGATCCCGACTCCAACATTCAGTACTTC

J: TRBJ2-3
V: TRBV5-6
D: TRBD2
length: 16
size: .
CDR3: CASSLGGTSGTNTQYF
DNA: TGTGCCAGCAGCCTGGGCGGGACTAGCGGGACAAATACGCAGTATTTT

J: TRBJ1-6
V: TRBV28
D: TRBD1
length: 15
size: .
CDR3: CASSLGQGAVSPLHF
DNA: TGTGCCAGCAGTCTAGGGCAGGGGGCTGTTTCACCCCTCCACTTT

J: TRBJ2-3
V: TRBV27
D: TRBD2
length: 16
size: .
CDR3: CASKPGLAGGADTQYF
DNA: TGTGCCAGCAAGCCCGGACTAGCGGGGGGTGCAGATACGCAGTATTTT

J: TRBJ2-7
V: TRBV30
D: .
length: 14
size: .
CDR3: CAWSASPGIYEQYF
DNA: TGTGCCTGGAGTGCATCCCCAGGGATCTACGAGCAGTACTTC

J: TRBJ2-1
V: TRBV25-1
D: .
length: 12
size: .
CDR3: CASSTGYGEQFF
DNA: TGTGCCAGCAGTACAGGGTACGGTGAGCAGTTCTTC

J: TRBJ2-7
V: TRBV11-1
D: TRBD2
length: 16
size: .
CDR3: CASSPRTSGVSYEQYF
DNA: TGTGCCAGCAGCCCCAGGACTAGCGGGGTTTCCTACGAGCAGTACTTC